The rows below give T cell receptor beta chains drawn from one sample of a study of PD-L1 blockade in urothelial cancer. Sequenced by immunoSEQ multiplex PCR; TCRdb stores in-frame clones only, minus some. The data contain some 75,000 clones, approximately 90% of them singletons. The material was PBMCs, obtained around atezolizumab (anti-PD-L1) treatment. Receptors were obtained from a woman aged 80 or older with urothelial cancer. Each CDR3 is given with its conserved first and last residue. The D gene is left open where the match is weak.

CDR3,DNA,J,D,V
CASSPGWAQETQYF,TGTGCCAGCAGCCCGGGGTGGGCACAAGAGACCCAGTACTTC,TRBJ2-5,-,TRBV6-1
CSVEMGQGTYEQYF,TGCAGCGTTGAGATGGGACAGGGTACCTACGAGCAGTACTTC,TRBJ2-7,TRBD1,TRBV29-1
CASSQGSGRFYNEQFF,TGTGCCAGCAGCCAAGGTAGCGGGAGGTTTTACAATGAGCAGTTCTTC,TRBJ2-1,TRBD2,TRBV7-8
CARRDSPYSNQPQHF,TGCGCCAGAAGGGACAGCCCCTATAGCAATCAGCCCCAGCATTTT,TRBJ1-5,TRBD1,TRBV5-1
CASSVQGGGETQYF,TGTGCCAGCAGCGTTCAAGGGGGCGGAGAGACCCAGTACTTC,TRBJ2-5,TRBD1,TRBV5-4
CASRQGQDTEAFF,TGCGCCAGCAGACAGGGACAGGACACTGAAGCTTTCTTT,TRBJ1-1,TRBD1,TRBV5-1
CASRKPGQGSYEQYF,TGTGCCAGCAGGAAACCGGGACAGGGCTCCTACGAGCAGTACTTC,TRBJ2-7,TRBD1,TRBV6-1
CASSPRTGSYEQYF,TGTGCCAGCAGCCCCAGGACAGGCTCCTACGAGCAGTACTTC,TRBJ2-7,TRBD1,TRBV5-4
CAISGGLQQPQHF,TGTGCCATCTCGGGAGGACTTCAGCAGCCCCAGCATTTT,TRBJ1-5,-,TRBV10-3
CATSRDRDYITGELFF,TGTGCCACCAGCAGAGATCGAGACTATATCACCGGGGAGCTGTTTTTT,TRBJ2-2,-,TRBV15
CASSFGTSGTETQYF,TGTGCCAGCAGCTTCGGGACTAGCGGGACGGAGACCCAGTACTTC,TRBJ2-5,TRBD2,TRBV5-6